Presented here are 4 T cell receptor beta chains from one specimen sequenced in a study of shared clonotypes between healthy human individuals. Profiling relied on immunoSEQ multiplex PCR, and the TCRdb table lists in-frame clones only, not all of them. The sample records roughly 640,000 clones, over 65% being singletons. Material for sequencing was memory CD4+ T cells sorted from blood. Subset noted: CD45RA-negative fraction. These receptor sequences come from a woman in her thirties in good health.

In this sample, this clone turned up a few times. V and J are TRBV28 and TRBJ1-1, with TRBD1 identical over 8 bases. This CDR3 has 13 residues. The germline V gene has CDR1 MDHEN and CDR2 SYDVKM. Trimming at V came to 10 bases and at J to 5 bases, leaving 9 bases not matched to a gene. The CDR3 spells CAIILTGGTEAFF. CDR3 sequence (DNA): TGTGCCATCATCCTAACAGGGGGTACTGAAGCTTTCTTT.

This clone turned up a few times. The CDR3 loop is CASSQGDRTNTGELFF. Here the CDR3 DNA reads TGCGCCAGCAGCCAAGGGGACAGGACGAACACCGGGGAGCTGTTTTTT. V gene TRBV4-1 combines with J gene TRBJ2-2, with 8 bases that match TRBD1. J gave up 0 bases and V 1 base, and 1 base lay outside the gene matches. The CDR3 is made up of 16 amino acids. Germline loops: CDR1 MGHRA, CDR2 YSYEKL.

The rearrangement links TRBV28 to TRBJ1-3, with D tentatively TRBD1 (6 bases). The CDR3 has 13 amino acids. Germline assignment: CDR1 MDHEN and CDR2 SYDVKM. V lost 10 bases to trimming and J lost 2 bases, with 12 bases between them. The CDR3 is CATTPGAGNTIYF. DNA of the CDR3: TGTGCCACCACCCCAGGGGCTGGAAACACCATATATTTT.

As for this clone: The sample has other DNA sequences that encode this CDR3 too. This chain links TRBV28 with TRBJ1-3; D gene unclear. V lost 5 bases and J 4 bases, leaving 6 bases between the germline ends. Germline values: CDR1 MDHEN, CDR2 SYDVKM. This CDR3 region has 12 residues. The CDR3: CASSLGGNTIYF. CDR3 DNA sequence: TGTGCCAGCAGTCTAGGGGGAAACACCATATATTTT.